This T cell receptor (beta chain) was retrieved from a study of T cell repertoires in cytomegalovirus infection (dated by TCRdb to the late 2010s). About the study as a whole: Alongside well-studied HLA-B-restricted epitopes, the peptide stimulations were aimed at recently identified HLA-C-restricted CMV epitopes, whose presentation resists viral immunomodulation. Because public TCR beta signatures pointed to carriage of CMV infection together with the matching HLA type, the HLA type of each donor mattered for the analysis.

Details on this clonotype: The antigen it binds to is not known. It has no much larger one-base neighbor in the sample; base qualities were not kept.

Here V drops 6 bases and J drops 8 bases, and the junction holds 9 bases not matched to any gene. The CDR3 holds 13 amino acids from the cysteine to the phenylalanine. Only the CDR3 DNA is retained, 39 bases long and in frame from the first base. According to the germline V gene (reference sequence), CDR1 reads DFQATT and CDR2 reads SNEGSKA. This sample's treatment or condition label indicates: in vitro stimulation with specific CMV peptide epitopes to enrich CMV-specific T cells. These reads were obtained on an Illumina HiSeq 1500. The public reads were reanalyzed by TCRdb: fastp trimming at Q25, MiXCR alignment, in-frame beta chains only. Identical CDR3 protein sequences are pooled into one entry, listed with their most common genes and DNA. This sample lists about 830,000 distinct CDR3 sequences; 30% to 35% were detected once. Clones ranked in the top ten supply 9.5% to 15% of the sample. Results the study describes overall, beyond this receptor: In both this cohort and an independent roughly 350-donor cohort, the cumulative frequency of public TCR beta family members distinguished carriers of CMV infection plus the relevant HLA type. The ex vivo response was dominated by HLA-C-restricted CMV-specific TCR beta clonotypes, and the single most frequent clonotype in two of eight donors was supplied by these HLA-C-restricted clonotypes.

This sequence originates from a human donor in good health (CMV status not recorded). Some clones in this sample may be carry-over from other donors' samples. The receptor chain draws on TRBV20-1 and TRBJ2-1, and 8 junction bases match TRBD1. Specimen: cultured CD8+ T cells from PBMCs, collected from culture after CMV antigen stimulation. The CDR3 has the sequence CSADRVSGDEQFF. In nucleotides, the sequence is TGCAGTGCGGACAGGGTTTCTGGCGATGAGCAGTTCTTC.